This entry is about one T cell receptor (beta chain). As yet, its antigen is unknown. Trimming at V came to 4 bases and at J to 4 bases, leaving 20 bases not matched to a gene. The CDR3 spans 20 residues. The germline gives CDR1 PRHDT, CDR2 FYEKMQ (reference sequence). The data were obtained in a study of cytomegalovirus exposure and HLA in healthy donors. This PCR relied on a set of 60 Vbeta primers and 13 Jbeta primers. Some clones are missing from TCRdb's copy, which holds only in-frame ones; the method was immunoSEQ multiplex PCR. The data show 95,000 to 150,000 clones, around 75% seen once. Study results and caveats: Later analysis revealed greater clonal expansion in HLA-associated TCR beta chains than in equally common others. Across donors, presence/absence analyses took sequencing depth to be roughly uniform.

The sequence came from a man aged 25 to 40 in good health and CMV-seronegative. The rearrangement joins TRBV13 to TRBJ2-5; 11 positions match TRBD2. Sequenced: PBMCs. In DNA, the CDR3 is TGTGCCAGCAGCTCATATACCCTAGCGGGGGGTATCGGAGAGAGAGAGACCCAGTACTTC. It is translated as CASSSYTLAGGIGERETQYF.